This T cell receptor beta chain is drawn from a study of blood T cell repertoires in COVID-19. Study-wide context: In each case, the material was cDNA or gDNA derived from T cells, B-cell-depleted T cells, or PBMCs.

Libraries were prepared by immunoSEQ multiplex PCR; TCRdb keeps only in-frame clonotypes and omits some of them. The profile shows under 300,000 clones, about 88% of them singletons. The length of the CDR3 is 15 residues. J is TRBJ2-2 and V is TRBV21-1; the D call of TRBD2 is as the table states it, not checked on the DNA. TRBV21-1 is termed a pseudogene. The sequenced sample consisted of peripheral blood. The receptor was derived from a middle-aged woman who had recovered from COVID-19. The CDR3 sequence: CASSNRVSGTGELFF. The CDR3 DNA reads TGTGCCAGCAGCAACCGGGTTTCCGGCACCGGGGAGCTGTTTTTT.